The next 23 T cell receptor beta chains were all read from a single sample in a study of T cells in Graves' hyperthyroidism and ophthalmopathy. Authors of the study amplified TCR beta CDR3 regions from RNA transcripts. The TCR CDR3 was amplified in a first-round RT-PCR using the HTBI primer set. TCRdb re-analysed the multiplex PCR reads in MiXCR, keeping a single row per CDR3 protein. Here the sample spans 400,000 to 500,000 distinct CDR3 sequences, roughly 14% being singletons. The source material was blood. The receptors were sampled from a man between 18 and 35 years old with Graves' ophthalmopathy.

This clonotype came up a few times. This chain connects TRBV7-8 to TRBJ2-6; possible D gene TRBD1, 6 bases. Germline CDR1 SGHVS, CDR2 FQNEAQ. The CDR3 contains 17 residues. With 5 bases removed from V and 0 bases from J, the gap between germline ends came to 14 bases. CDR3 DNA: TGTGCCAGCAGCACTTACAGGGCCTCCTCTGGGGCCAACGTCCTGACTTTC. Residues: CASSTYRASSGANVLTF.

The genes are TRBV5-6 and TRBJ1-5, with 8 bases aligning to TRBD1. Germline CDR1 is SGHDT and CDR2 is YYEEEE. The ends lost 3 bases at V and 4 bases at J; junction bases unmatched: 18. The CDR3 has 19 residues. The CDR3, as DNA: TGTGCCAGCAGCTCCCCAACAAGAACCAGGGGGCTCGCAAATCAGCCCCAGCATTTT. Its translation is CASSSPTRTRGLANQPQHF.

With respect to this clonotype: This may be a read error: a much more frequent sequence differs by one nucleotide. The genes are TRBV19 and TRBJ2-2; a possible D gene is TRBD1 (7 bases). Germline V CDR1 and CDR2: LNHDA, SQIVND (reference sequence). The CDR3 is made up of 19 amino acids. In nucleotides, the CDR3 is TGTGCCAATAGTATGGTGGAGGGGGCGCGCTCGTCATGGGCCGGGGAGCTGTTTTTT. This translates into CANSMVEGARSSWAGELFF.

This clonotype was detected ten times or more. This chain's CDR3 is CASSQRGDLGTDTQYF. CDR3 sequence (DNA): TGTGCCAGCAGCCAACGAGGGGATCTTGGGACAGATACGCAGTATTTT. The V and J genes are TRBV4-2 and TRBJ2-3, with D tentatively TRBD1 or TRBD2 (5 bases each). This CDR3 region has 16 residues. CDR1 and CDR2 from the germline V gene are LGHNA and YNFKEQ. Trimming cost V 2 bases and J 3 bases, with 15 bases left between them.

This clonotype was picked up many times. V gene TRBV12-3 or TRBV12-4 combines with J gene TRBJ2-5; D is unresolved. V lost 5 bases and J lost 5, with 15 bases in between. This CDR3 comprises 14 residues. The CDR3 spells CASSHRVDEETQYF. CDR3 nucleotides: TGTGCCAGCAGTCACCGAGTGGATGAGGAGACCCAGTACTTC.

This clonotype was seen ten or more times. The chain is built from TRBV3-1 and TRBJ2-5; D is uncertain. V was trimmed by 6 bases and J by 4 bases, leaving 9 bases between them. CDR3 size: 12 residues. CDR1 and CDR2 from the germline V gene are LGHDT and YNNKEL (reference sequence). The CDR3 loop is CASSPSLETQYF. Written as DNA, the CDR3 is TGTGCCAGCAGTCCCTCCTTAGAGACCCAGTACTTC.

At least ten counts were recorded for this clonotype. The J gene is TRBJ2-5, the V gene TRBV29-1; D ambiguous. Germline V lookup: CDR1 SQVTM, CDR2 ANQGSEA. This CDR3 is 12 amino acids long. With 6 bases removed from V and 5 bases from J, the gap between germline ends came to 13 bases. The DNA of the CDR3 is TGCAGCGTCGCTGACGGTGGGGAGACCCAGTACTTC. Amino acids: CSVADGGETQYF. Complete variable domain (other parts from reference TRBV29-1 and TRBJ2-5): SAVISQKPSRDICQRGTSLTIQCQVDSQVTMMFWYRQQPGQSLTLIATANQGSEATYESGFVIDKFPISRPNLTFSTLTVSNMSPEDSSIYLCSVADGGETQYFGPGTRLLVL.

The CDR3 reads CASSPEYNSPLHF. In DNA form, the CDR3 reads TGTGCCAGTAGCCCAGAGTATAATTCACCCCTCCACTTT. The chain carries TRBV19 and TRBJ1-6; D remains ambiguous. The V gene's germline CDR1 is LNHDA and CDR2 SQIVND (reference sequence). V lost 6 bases to trimming and J lost 4 bases, with 7 bases between them. This CDR3 comprises 13 residues.

Concerning this clonotype itself: At one boundary the junction diverges from the germline segment, which might be a read error. The chain uses TRBV5-8 and TRBJ1-1, with 8 bases identical to TRBD1. The germline gives CDR1 SGHTS, CDR2 YDEGEE. The CDR3 extends over 13 amino acids. CDR3 protein: CASSWDRNTESFF. The CDR3 coding sequence is TGTGCCAGCAGCTGGGACAGGAACACTGAATCTTTCTTT.

This clonotype was counted ten times or more. The V and J genes are TRBV3-1 and TRBJ2-3; TRBD2 matches 13 bases. Losses at the gene ends were 4 bases for V and 2 bases for J; bases not matched to a gene: 3. CDR1 and CDR2 from the germline V gene are LGHDT and YNNKEL (reference sequence). The CDR3 has 16 amino acids. For the CDR3, the DNA is TGTGCCAGCAGCCGGACTAGCGGGGGAGACACAGATACGCAGTATTTT. Residues: CASSRTSGGDTDTQYF.

This clonotype was counted once. V gene TRBV6-1 combines with J gene TRBJ2-2, with 7 bases fitting TRBD2. The CDR3 extends over 13 amino acids. V trimming: 3 bases; J trimming: 7 bases; junction bases outside the gene matches: 2. Germline V gene data show CDR1 as MNHNS and CDR2 as SASEGT. The DNA of the CDR3 is TGTGCCAGCAGTGAGGGGAGGGGCGGGGAGCTGTTTTTT. Translated: CASSEGRGGELFF.

A remark on this clonotype: Without the conserved terminal phenylalanine or tryptophan, this CDR3 likely stems from a read error. The V gene is TRBV19, the J gene TRBJ1-5, with 8 bases fitting TRBD1. CDR1 LNHDA and CDR2 SQIVND come from the germline V gene (reference sequence). V lost 5 bases, J lost 3 bases, and 3 bases stayed unmatched. This CDR3 is 14 amino acids long. Here the CDR3 reads CASSGDRINQPQHL. CDR3 DNA: TGTGCCAGTAGTGGGGACAGGATCAATCAGCCCCAGCATCTT.

The sample holds many counts of this clonotype. The chain links TRBV20-1 to TRBJ1-2; 8 bases fit TRBD1. This CDR3 comprises 15 residues. The V gene's germline CDR1 is DFQATT and CDR2 SNEGSKA (reference sequence). The V gene end was trimmed by 4 bases and the J gene end by 8 bases; junction bases not matched to a gene: 15. In DNA, the CDR3 is TGCAGTGCTACCAACCTACGTCAGGGGGCGGAAGGCTACACCTTC. This sequence encodes CSATNLRQGAEGYTF.

The gene calls are TRBV6-5 and TRBJ1-1; D is undetermined. The CDR3 is 14 amino acids. CDR1 and CDR2 from the germline V gene are MNHEY and SVGAGI. V lost 2 bases and J 2 bases, leaving 9 bases between the germline ends. The CDR3, as DNA: TGTGCCAGCAGTTACATGCCAGGTAACACTGAAGCTTTCTTT. It specifies CASSYMPGNTEAFF.

V is TRBV7-2 and J is TRBJ2-2, with D unresolved. CDR1 is SGHTA, CDR2 FQGNSA, per germline. V was pared by 3 bases and J by 1 base, with 9 bases between. There are 15 residues in the CDR3. CDR3 protein: CASSFLRLNTGELFF. In nucleotides, the CDR3 is TGTGCCAGCAGCTTTTTGAGATTGAACACCGGGGAGCTGTTTTTT. Drawing the rest from reference TRBV7-2 and TRBJ2-2, the complete variable domain is GAGVSQSPSNKVTEKGKDVELRCDPISGHTALYWYRQSLGQGLEFLIYFQGNSAPDKSGLPSDRFSAERTGGSVSTLTIQRTQQEDSAVYLCASSFLRLNTGELFFGEGSRLTVL.

The chain carries TRBV20-1 and TRBJ2-7; TRBD2 aligns across 7 bases. Looked up from germline, CDR1 is DFQATT and CDR2 is SNEGSKA (reference sequence). V shed 3 bases, J shed 3 bases, and the junction held 11 bases outside the gene matches. The CDR3 has 15 residues. CDR3 loop: CSASSAGGSFYEQYF. The DNA for the CDR3 is TGCAGTGCTAGTTCAGCCGGGGGGTCCTTCTACGAGCAGTACTTC.

This clonotype was detected ten times or more. The chain links TRBV20-1 to TRBJ2-7; D is possibly TRBD1 or TRBD2 (5 bases each). Trimming removed 6 bases from V and 6 bases from J, with 15 bases in between. Germline V gene lookup returns CDR1 DFQATT and CDR2 SNEGSKA (reference sequence). The CDR3 is made up of 12 amino acids. The CDR3 nucleotides are TGCAGTGCGGCCTGGGGGTTCCTCGAGCAGTACTTC. It specifies CSAAWGFLEQYF.

The rearrangement links TRBV2 to TRBJ2-2; unclear D gene. Germline lookup yields CDR1 SNHLY and CDR2 FYNNEI. V was cut by 8 bases and J by 6 bases, with 10 bases left in between. The CDR3 extends over 12 amino acids. The CDR3 loop is CASRISPGELFF. Here the CDR3 DNA reads TGTGCCAGCCGGATCAGTCCCGGGGAGCTGTTTTTT.

There are many counts of this clonotype. This chain joins TRBV12-3 or TRBV12-4 and TRBJ1-1, with D possibly matching TRBD1 (5 bases). V lost 6 bases and J lost 10, with 12 bases in between. This CDR3 is 11 amino acids long. The CDR3 spells CASRRDLTAFF. Here the CDR3 DNA reads TGTGCCAGCAGACGGGACCTAACAGCTTTCTTT.

This clonotype was detected a few times. V usage is TRBV9 and J usage is TRBJ2-3; the D call may be TRBD1 or TRBD2 (6 bases each). This CDR3 is built from 14 residues. Trimming removed 3 bases at V and 8 bases at J, with 16 bases between. Germline values: CDR1 SGDLS, CDR2 YYNGEE. CDR3 DNA: TGTGCCAGCAGCGCTAGATATGAGGGGGGTACGCAGTATTTT. Amino acids: CASSARYEGGTQYF. The full variable domain, in which reference TRBV9 and TRBJ2-3 provide the parts outside the CDR3, is DSGVTQTPKHLITATGQRVTLRCSPRSGDLSVYWYQQSLDQGLQFLIQYYNGEERAKGNILERFSAQQFPDLHSELNLSSLELGDSALYFCASSARYEGGTQYFGPGTRLTVL.

The rearrangement uses TRBV9 and TRBJ2-2; 8 bases match TRBD1. The V gene's germline CDR1 is SGDLS and CDR2 YYNGEE. The length of the CDR3 is 14 residues. V trimming: 2 bases; J trimming: 9 bases; junction bases outside the gene matches: 6. CDR3 region: CASSVAGGLRELFF. The CDR3 nucleotides read TGTGCCAGCAGCGTCGCAGGGGGCCTCCGGGAGCTGTTTTTT.

This clonotype was seen only once. The J gene is TRBJ2-1, the V gene TRBV5-1, with no clear D. This CDR3 is 15 amino acids long. The germline gives CDR1 SGHRS, CDR2 YFSETQ. The V gene lost 6 bases and the J gene lost 5 bases, with 18 bases spanning the gap. CDR3 sequence (DNA): TGCGCCAGCACCCCCGTAGGTAGTCAAAACAATGAGCAGTTCTTC. Translated: CASTPVGSQNNEQFF. The full variable domain, completed using reference TRBV5-1 and TRBJ2-1, is KAGVTQTPRYLIKTRGQQVTLSCSPISGHRSVSWYQQTPGQGLQFLFEYFSETQRNKGNFPGRFSGRQFSNSRSEMNVSTLELGDSALYLCASTPVGSQNNEQFFGPGTRLTVL.

This clonotype was counted at least ten times. V gene TRBV6-1 combines with J gene TRBJ1-1; D is undetermined. V was shortened by 6 bases and J by 0 bases, with 8 bases between the two germline ends. The CDR3 has 13 amino acids. CDR1 is MNHNS and CDR2 is SASEGT in the germline V gene. Written as DNA, the CDR3 is TGTGCCAGCAGACTCACAATGAACACTGAAGCTTTCTTT. As protein: CASRLTMNTEAFF.